Ten or more counts support the clone carrying this T cell receptor (beta chain). The target antigen is unknown. This CDR3 comprises 17 residues. J gave up 5 bases and V 4 bases, and 16 bases lay outside the gene matches. This entry is derived from a study of Graves' ophthalmopathy and Graves' hyperthyroidism. General study findings and limits: The model achieved roughly 69% sensitivity and roughly 72% specificity for ophthalmopathy progression. Blood contained most expanded thyroid clonotypes exceeding 0.001 frequency. In separating ophthalmopathy from stable hyperthyroidism, a 13-signature model achieved roughly 90% sensitivity and 65% to 84% specificity.

Using RNA transcripts, the TCR beta CDR3 regions were amplified. An opening RT-PCR round employed HTBI primers and preceded a second-round multiplex PCR. TCRdb reanalysed the multiplex PCR reads using MiXCR and keeps one entry per CDR3 protein. The sample comprises about 590,000 distinct CDR3 sequences, about 40% of which are singletons, and roughly 4.5% rests with the top ten. Enrollment excluded any patients with other autoimmune diseases, uncontrolled infections, pregnancy or lactation. The chain has TRBV12-3 or TRBV12-4 and TRBJ1-2; TRBD1 aligns across 7 bases. The sample comprised peripheral blood or thyroid tissue (not recorded which). The clonotype was recovered from an adult man with Graves' hyperthyroidism. The CDR3 is CASSSHTIRQGGYGYTF. As DNA, the CDR3 is TGTGCCAGCAGTTCACACACAATCCGACAGGGAGGTTATGGCTACACCTTC.